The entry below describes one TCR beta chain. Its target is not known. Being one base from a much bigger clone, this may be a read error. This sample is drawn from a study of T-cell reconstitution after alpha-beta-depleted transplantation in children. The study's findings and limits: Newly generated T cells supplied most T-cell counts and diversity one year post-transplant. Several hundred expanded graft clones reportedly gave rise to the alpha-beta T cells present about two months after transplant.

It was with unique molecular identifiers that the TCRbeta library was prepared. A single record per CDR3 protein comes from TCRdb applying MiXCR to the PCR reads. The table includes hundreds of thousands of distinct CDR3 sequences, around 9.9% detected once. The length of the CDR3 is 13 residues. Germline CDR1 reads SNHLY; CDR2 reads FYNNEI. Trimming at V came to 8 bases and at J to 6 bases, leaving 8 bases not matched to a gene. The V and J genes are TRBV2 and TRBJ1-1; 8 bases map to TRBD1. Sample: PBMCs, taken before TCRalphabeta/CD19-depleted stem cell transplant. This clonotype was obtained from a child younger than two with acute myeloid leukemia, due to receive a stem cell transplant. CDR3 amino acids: CASVTGARAEAFF. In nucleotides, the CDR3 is TGTGCCAGCGTGACAGGGGCTCGCGCTGAAGCTTTCTTT.